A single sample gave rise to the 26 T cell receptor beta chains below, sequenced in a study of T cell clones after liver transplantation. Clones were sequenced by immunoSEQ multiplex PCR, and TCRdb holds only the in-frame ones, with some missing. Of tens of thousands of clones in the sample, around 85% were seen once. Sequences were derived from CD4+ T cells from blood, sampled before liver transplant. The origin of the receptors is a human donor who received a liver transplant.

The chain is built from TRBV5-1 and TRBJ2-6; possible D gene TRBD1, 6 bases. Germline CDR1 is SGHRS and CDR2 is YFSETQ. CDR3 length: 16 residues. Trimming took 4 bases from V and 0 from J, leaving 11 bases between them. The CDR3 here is CASSRRQVSGANVLTF. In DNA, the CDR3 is TGCGCCAGCAGCCGGAGACAGGTCTCTGGGGCCAACGTCCTGACTTTC.

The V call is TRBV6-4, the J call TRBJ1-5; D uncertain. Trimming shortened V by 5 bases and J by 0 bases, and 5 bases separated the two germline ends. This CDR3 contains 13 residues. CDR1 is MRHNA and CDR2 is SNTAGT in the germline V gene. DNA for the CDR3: TGTGCCAGCAGTTATCTTAGCAATCAGCCCCAGCATTTT. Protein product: CASSYLSNQPQHF.

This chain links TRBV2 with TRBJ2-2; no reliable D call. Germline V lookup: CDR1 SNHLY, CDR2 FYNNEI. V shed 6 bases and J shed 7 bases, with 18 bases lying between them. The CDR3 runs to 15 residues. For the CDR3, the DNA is TGTGCCAGCAGCCCCACCAGAAATTTTAACGGGGAGCTGTTTTTT. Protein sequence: CASSPTRNFNGELFF.

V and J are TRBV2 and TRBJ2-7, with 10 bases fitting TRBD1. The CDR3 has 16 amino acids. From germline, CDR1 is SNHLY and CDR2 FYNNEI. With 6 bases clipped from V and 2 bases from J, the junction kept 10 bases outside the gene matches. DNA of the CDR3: TGTGCCAGCAGCCAAAGTCTCGGACAGGGGGCCTACGAGCAGTACTTC. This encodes CASSQSLGQGAYEQYF. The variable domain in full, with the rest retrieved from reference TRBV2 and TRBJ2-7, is EPEVTQTPSHQVTQMGQEVILRCVPISNHLYFYWYRQILGQKVEFLVSFYNNEISEKSEIFDDQFSVERPDGSNFTLKIRSTKLEDSAMYFCASSQSLGQGAYEQYFGPGTRLTVT.

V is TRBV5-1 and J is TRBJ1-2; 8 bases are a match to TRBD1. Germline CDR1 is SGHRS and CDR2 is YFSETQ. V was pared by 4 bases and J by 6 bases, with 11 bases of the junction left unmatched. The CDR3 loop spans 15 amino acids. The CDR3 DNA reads TGCGCCAGCAGCATCTCCGGGACAGGATACAATGGCTACACCTTC. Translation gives CASSISGTGYNGYTF.

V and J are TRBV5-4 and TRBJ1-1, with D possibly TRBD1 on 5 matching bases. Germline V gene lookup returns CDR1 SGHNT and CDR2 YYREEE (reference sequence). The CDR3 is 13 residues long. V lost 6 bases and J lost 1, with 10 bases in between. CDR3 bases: TGTGCCAGCACCCGTCAGGGGAACACTGAAGCTTTCTTT. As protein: CASTRQGNTEAFF.

CDR3 sequence: CASSMGDPRETQYF. In DNA form, the CDR3 reads TGTGCCAGTAGTATGGGGGATCCGCGGGAGACCCAGTACTTC. The chain links TRBV19 to TRBJ2-5; D is perhaps TRBD1 or TRBD2 (5 bases each). The CDR3 has 14 amino acids. Germline V gene lookup returns CDR1 LNHDA and CDR2 SQIVND (reference sequence). Trimming took 3 bases from V and 5 from J, leaving 13 bases between them.

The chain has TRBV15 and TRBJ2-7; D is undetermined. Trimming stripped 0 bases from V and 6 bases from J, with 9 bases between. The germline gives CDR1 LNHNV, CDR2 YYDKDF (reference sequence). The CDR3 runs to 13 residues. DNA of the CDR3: TGTGCCACCAGCAGAGATCCGAGGTCCGAGCAGTACTTC. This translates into CATSRDPRSEQYF.

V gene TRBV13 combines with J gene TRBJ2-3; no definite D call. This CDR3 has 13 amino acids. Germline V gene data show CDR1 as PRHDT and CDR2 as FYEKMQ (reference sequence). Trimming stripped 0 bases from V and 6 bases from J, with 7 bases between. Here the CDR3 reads CASSLGGWDTQYF. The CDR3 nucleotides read TGTGCCAGCAGCTTAGGGGGATGGGATACGCAGTATTTT.

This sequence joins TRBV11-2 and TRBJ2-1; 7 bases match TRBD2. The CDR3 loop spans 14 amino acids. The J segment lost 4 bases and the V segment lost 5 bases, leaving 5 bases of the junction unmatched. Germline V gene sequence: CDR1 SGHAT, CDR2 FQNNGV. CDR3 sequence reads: CASSLSGSYNEQFF. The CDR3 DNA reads TGTGCCAGCAGCCTTAGCGGGTCTTACAATGAGCAGTTCTTC.

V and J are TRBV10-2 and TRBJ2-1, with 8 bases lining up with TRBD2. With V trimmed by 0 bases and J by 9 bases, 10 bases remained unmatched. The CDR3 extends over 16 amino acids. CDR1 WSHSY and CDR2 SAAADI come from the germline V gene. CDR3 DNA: TGCGCCAGCAGTGAGTCTGTACCAGCGGGAGTGACTGAGCAGTTCTTC. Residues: CASSESVPAGVTEQFF.

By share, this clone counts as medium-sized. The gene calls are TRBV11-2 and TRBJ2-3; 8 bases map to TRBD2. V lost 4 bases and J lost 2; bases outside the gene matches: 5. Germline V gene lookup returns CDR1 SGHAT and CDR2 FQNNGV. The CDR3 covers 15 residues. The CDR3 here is CASSSLAAPTDTQYF. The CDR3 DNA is TGTGCCAGCAGCTCACTAGCGGCACCCACAGATACGCAGTATTTT.

The CDR3 protein is CASSQPRQGLGEQFF. The CDR3 DNA is TGTGCCAGCAGCCAACCCCGACAGGGCTTAGGTGAGCAGTTCTTC. This chain connects TRBV4-2 to TRBJ2-1; 7 bases match TRBD1. The CDR3 has 15 residues. The J segment lost 9 bases and the V segment lost 2 bases, leaving 10 bases of the junction unmatched. CDR1 is LGHNA, CDR2 YNFKEQ, per germline.

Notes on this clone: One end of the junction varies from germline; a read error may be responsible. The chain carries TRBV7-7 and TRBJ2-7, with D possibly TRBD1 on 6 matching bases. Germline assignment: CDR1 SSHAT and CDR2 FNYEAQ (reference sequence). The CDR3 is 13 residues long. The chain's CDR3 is CASSSAGEHEQYF. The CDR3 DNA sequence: TGTGCTAGCAGCTCGGCAGGGGAACACGAGCAGTACTTC. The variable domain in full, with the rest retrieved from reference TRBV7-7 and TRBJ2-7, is GAGVSQSPRYKVTKRGQDVTLRCDPISSHATLYWYQQALGQGPEFLTYFNYEAQPDKSGLPSDRFSAERPEGSISTLTIQRTEQRDSAMYRCASSSAGEHEQYFGPGTRLTVT.

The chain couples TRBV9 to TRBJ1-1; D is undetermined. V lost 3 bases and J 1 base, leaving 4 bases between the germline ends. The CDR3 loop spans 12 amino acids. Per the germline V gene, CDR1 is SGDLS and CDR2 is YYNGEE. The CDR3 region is CASSAENTEAFF. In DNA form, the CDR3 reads TGTGCCAGCAGCGCCGAGAACACTGAAGCTTTCTTT.

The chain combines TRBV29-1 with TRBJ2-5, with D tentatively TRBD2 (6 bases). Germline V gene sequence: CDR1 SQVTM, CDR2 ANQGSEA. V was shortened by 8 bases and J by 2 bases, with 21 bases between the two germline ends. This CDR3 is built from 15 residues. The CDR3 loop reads CSFVGRRGRQETQYF. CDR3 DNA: TGCAGCTTTGTGGGTCGGCGGGGAAGACAAGAGACCCAGTACTTC.

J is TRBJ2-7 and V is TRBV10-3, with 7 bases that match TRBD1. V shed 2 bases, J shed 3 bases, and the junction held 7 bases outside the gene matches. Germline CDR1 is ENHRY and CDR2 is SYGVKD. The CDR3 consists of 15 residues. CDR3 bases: TGTGCCATCAGTGAGGGGACAGCTAGGGGCTACGAGCAGTACTTC. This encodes CAISEGTARGYEQYF.

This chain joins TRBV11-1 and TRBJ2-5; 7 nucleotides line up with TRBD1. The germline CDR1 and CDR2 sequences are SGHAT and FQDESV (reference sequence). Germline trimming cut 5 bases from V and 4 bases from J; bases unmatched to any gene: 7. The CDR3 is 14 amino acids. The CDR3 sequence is CASSPDRLVETQYF. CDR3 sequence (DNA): TGTGCCAGCAGCCCGGACAGGCTGGTAGAGACCCAGTACTTC.

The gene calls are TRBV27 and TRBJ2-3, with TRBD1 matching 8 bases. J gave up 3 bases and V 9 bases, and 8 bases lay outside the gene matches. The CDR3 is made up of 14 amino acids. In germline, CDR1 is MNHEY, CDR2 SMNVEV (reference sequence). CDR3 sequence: CASYRQGWTDTQYF. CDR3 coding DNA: TGTGCCAGTTATCGACAGGGGTGGACAGATACGCAGTATTTT.

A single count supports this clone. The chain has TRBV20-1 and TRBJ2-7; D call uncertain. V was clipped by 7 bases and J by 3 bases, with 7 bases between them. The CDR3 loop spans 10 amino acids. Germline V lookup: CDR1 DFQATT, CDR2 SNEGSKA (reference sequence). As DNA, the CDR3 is TGCAGTGTTTCGGACTACGAGCAGTACTTC. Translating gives CSVSDYEQYF.

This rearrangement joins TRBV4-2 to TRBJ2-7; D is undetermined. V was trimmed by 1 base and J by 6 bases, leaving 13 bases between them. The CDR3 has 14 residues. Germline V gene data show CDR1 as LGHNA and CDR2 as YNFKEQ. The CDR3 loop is CASSQVTGIGEQYF. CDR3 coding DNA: TGTGCCAGCAGCCAAGTTACTGGGATCGGCGAGCAGTACTTC.

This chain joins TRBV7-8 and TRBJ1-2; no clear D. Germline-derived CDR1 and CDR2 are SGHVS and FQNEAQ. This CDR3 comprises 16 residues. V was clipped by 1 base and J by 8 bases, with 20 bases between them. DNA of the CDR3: TGTGCCAGCAGCTTAGAACGTTGGACGCCACCGACCGGCTACACCTTC. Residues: CASSLERWTPPTGYTF.

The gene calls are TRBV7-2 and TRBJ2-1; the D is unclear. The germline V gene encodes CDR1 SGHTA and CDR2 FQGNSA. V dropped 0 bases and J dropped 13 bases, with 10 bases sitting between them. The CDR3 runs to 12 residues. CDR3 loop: CASSLADDRQFF. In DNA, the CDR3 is TGTGCCAGCAGCTTAGCCGACGACCGCCAGTTCTTC. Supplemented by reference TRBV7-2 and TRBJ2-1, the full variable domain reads GAGVSQSPSNKVTEKGKDVELRCDPISGHTALYWYRQSLGQGLEFLIYFQGNSAPDKSGLPSDRFSAERTGGSVSTLTIQRTQQEDSAVYLCASSLADDRQFFGPGTRLTVL.

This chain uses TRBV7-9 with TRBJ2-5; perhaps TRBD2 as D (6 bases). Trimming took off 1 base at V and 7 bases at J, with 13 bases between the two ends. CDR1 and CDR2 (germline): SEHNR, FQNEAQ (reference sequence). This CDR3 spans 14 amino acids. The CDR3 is CASSLGGAGGTQYF. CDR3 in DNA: TGTGCCAGCAGCTTAGGTGGGGCCGGGGGGACCCAGTACTTC.

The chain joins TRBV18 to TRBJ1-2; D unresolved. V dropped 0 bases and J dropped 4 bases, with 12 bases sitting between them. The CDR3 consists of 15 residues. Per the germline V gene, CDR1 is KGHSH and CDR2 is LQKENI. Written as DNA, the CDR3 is TGTGCCAGCTCACCACCGTATTCAGGACCCTATGGCTACACCTTC. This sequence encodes CASSPPYSGPYGYTF.

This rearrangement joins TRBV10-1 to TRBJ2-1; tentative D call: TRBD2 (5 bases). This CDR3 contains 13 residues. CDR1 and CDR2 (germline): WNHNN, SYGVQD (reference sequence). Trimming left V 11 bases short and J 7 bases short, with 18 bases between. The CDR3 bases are TGCGCCTCCATCCACTGGTCGGGGAATGAGCAGTTCTTC. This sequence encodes CASIHWSGNEQFF.